Listed below are T cell receptor beta chains from one sample, sequenced in a study of graft-versus-host responses after intestinal transplantation. Clones were sequenced by immunoSEQ multiplex PCR, and TCRdb holds only the in-frame ones, with some missing. The sample includes 75,000 to 95,000 clones, under 95% of them seen just once. What these receptors recognize is not known. The source material was unstimulated CD4+ T cells sorted from spleen or lymph node cells, sampled before transplant. These receptors came from a human donor who was the organ donor for an intestinal transplant. Each CDR3 is given with its conserved first and last residue. Each record gives: CDR3 protein, V gene.

CASSEPGTLQETQYF,TRBV25-1
CSAGSSSGRATGELFF,TRBV29-1
CASSSSGTGATGELFF,TRBV7-8
CASSQGVGTQETQYF,TRBV4-2
CASSYGTGTYGYTF,TRBV6-6
CASSLNSASEPYNEQFF,TRBV11-3
CASRSPGLSYGYTF,TRBV5-4
CATSRDGGVSEQYF,TRBV15
CASRTRDFYGYTF,TRBV19
CASSIAGGTEAFF,TRBV19
CASSEAFGGLGYTF,TRBV6-1
CASGLVLPTRGGTTKTQYF,TRBV12-5
CASSDSGWTYEQYF,TRBV25-1
CSAKDSYEQYF,TRBV20-1
CASSPWTGVVLVGTQYF,TRBV7-9
CAWSVLWSGEGIMNTEAFF,TRBV30
CASSLKTGSYEQYF,TRBV5-1
CAINERKTGSDYGYTF,TRBV10-3
CATYSGGTDTGELFF,TRBV10-3
CASSLSGGYEQYF,TRBV5-1
CASTPSGSGNQPQHF,TRBV2
CASSASGGAGDTQYF,TRBV9
CATTGSEGSPLHF,TRBV25-1
CASSRSAVNTEAFF,TRBV5-1
CASKDGQKKETQYF,TRBV19
CASRWLAGGQETQYF,TRBV2
CASSHTGNSPLHF,TRBV5-1
CASSSTGSGGLGEAFF,TRBV5-1
CAISESQEICGYTF,TRBV10-3
CASSPVETGLGRGPLHF,TRBV5-6
CASSSPPSGVYEQYF,TRBV11-2
CASRSSNQPQHF,TRBV28
CASRQLQVPYEQYF,TRBV6-5
CASSRKRGGPRQETQYF,TRBV18
CASSLFASGYNEQFF,TRBV7-6
CASNRGNTEAFF,TRBV6-6
CASRHVSGNTIYF,TRBV19
CRVTRYQPQHF,TRBV20-1
CASSLVQNQLYGYTF,TRBV5-1
CAIKSGQNTEAFF,TRBV10-3
CASSKSSRRTSGSENTGELFF,TRBV21-1
CATNPGFPEEDTQYF,TRBV19
CASSSGLANSYEQYF,TRBV5-1
CASSRIPYHQGAFNQPQHF,TRBV27
CASWTGFGNTIYF,TRBV28
CASSLASLGRRYGYTF,TRBV7-9
CASSPSDRTYEQYF,TRBV28
CARSLVEGAVGNQPQHF,TRBV7-5
CASSSAGEHYGYTF,TRBV5-4
CASSVVLAGAYNEQFF,TRBV9
CASSPSGARTNQPQHF,TRBV28
CASSHWTRSYEQYF,TRBV14
CASSVLAYPKTGELFF,TRBV9
CASTPAGQPSGYTF,TRBV5-6
CASSLDRVLIYGYTF,TRBV7-2
CASSPYGGASTDTQYF,TRBV11-2
CASSVTSGGQETQYF,TRBV10-2
CASSPRGQPSRGQEYGYTF,TRBV18
CASSLMVLGNPEAFF,TRBV7-9